The source of this T cell receptor (beta chain) is a study of cytomegalovirus exposure and HLA in healthy donors. For the study at large: An early release of data contained roughly 90 million unique TCRs, which came from HLA-typed donors.

PCR was performed using 60 Vbeta and 13 Jbeta primers. TCRdb's table, derived via immunoSEQ multiplex PCR, lists solely in-frame clones and lacks some. The sample comprises roughly 110,000 clones, around 71% of which are singletons, and about 0.8% rests with the top ten. The TCR was taken from a boy younger than 18 in good health and CMV-seronegative. Sequencing used PBMCs.

The DNA for the CDR3 is TGTGCCTGGAGTCGGAAGGGGGATCAGCCCCAGCATTTT. Its protein is CAWSRKGDQPQHF. V is TRBV30 and J is TRBJ1-5, with D tentatively TRBD1 (6 bases). V dropped 2 bases and J dropped 5 bases, with 10 bases sitting between them. The length of the CDR3 is 13 residues. Germline V gene lookup returns CDR1 GTSNPN and CDR2 SVGIG (reference sequence).